This T cell receptor (beta chain) was found in a study of cytomegalovirus exposure and HLA in healthy donors. The PCR was carried out with 60 Vbeta primers and 13 Jbeta primers. Libraries were prepared by immunoSEQ multiplex PCR; TCRdb keeps only in-frame clonotypes and omits some of them. The data contain 160,000 or so clones, roughly 76% of them seen just once; the ten biggest clones take up roughly 4.4%. About this clone: The antigen remains undetermined.

Points from the study as a whole: Most TCR beta V segments were productive about 87% or about 30% of the time in an earlier analysis. DRB1 had the most TCR associations and HLA-C the fewest, a later analysis found, with rates varying by HLA locus.

CDR3 size: 14 residues. Germline CDR1 SGHTA, CDR2 FQGNSA. V gave up 5 bases and J gave up 3 bases; unmatched junction bases: 6. The sequence derives from a woman aged 18-35 years in good health and CMV-seropositive. Specimen: PBMCs. The chain recombines TRBV7-2 with TRBJ2-7; 8 bases match TRBD2. The DNA of the CDR3 is TGTGCCAGCAGCGGGGGAACTAGCGGCTACGAGCAGTACTTC. Translating gives CASSGGTSGYEQYF.